The 27 T cell receptor beta chains below come from one sample, sequenced in a study of blood T cell repertoires in COVID-19. Sequenced by immunoSEQ multiplex PCR; TCRdb stores in-frame clones only, minus some. The sample has tens of thousands of clones; more than 65% are singletons. Sequences were obtained from peripheral blood. The receptors derive from an older man with COVID-19, enrolled during active disease.

This clone was detected once. The CDR3 coding sequence is TGTGCCAGCAGCTTTAGGGGACAGGCACCCTACGAGCAGTACTTC. Protein sequence: CASSFRGQAPYEQYF. The chain carries TRBV12-1 and TRBJ2-7; the table's D call, TRBD1, has no DNA check behind it. TRBV12-1 is termed a pseudogene. There are 15 residues in the CDR3.

The rearrangement uses TRBV7-2 and TRBJ1-1, with D tentatively TRBD1 (5 bases). V was pared by 5 bases and J by 1 base, with 11 bases between. Germline CDR1 is SGHTA and CDR2 is FQGNSA. The CDR3 is made up of 14 amino acids. For the CDR3, the DNA is TGTGCCAGCAGCCCTCGGGGGGGGAACACTGAAGCTTTCTTT. This gives the protein CASSPRGGNTEAFF.

The chain joins TRBV30 to TRBJ2-7; the D gene is possibly TRBD2 (6 bases). This CDR3 comprises 15 residues. Germline V gene sequence: CDR1 GTSNPN, CDR2 SVGIG (reference sequence). V gave up 0 bases and J gave up 6 bases, with 18 bases separating them. CDR3 region: CAWSVTGRWRGEQYF. The CDR3 nucleotides are TGTGCCTGGAGTGTAACGGGACGGTGGAGGGGCGAGCAGTACTTC.

The chain joins TRBV3-1 (or the pseudogene TRBV3-2) to TRBJ1-6; D uncertain. This CDR3 has 13 residues. The germline V gene has CDR1 LGHDT and CDR2 YNNKEL (reference sequence). V lost 4 bases, J lost 8 bases, and 9 bases lay in between. CDR3 in amino acids: CASSRHQDSPLHF. The DNA for the CDR3 is TGTGCCAGCAGCCGGCACCAGGATTCACCCCTCCACTTT.

The chain is built from TRBV6-2 or TRBV6-3 and TRBJ1-2; the match to TRBD1 covers 10 bases. Trimming removed 3 bases from V and 3 bases from J; junction bases left unmatched: 10. Germline CDR1 reads MNHEY; CDR2 reads SVGEGT. The CDR3 runs 17 residues. The CDR3 sequence: CASSYGGTGDGDYGYTF. DNA for the CDR3: TGTGCCAGCAGTTATGGGGGGACAGGGGATGGGGACTATGGCTACACCTTC.

The rearrangement links TRBV12-3 or TRBV12-4 to TRBJ2-2, with D possibly being TRBD2 (6 bases). The CDR3 is 13 residues long. V was pared by 2 bases and J by 6 bases, with 7 bases between. Here the CDR3 DNA reads TGTGCCAGCAGTTTATGGGGGGCCGGGGAGCTGTTTTTT. It yields the protein CASSLWGAGELFF.

The chain employs TRBV6-1 and TRBJ1-4, with 10 positions matching TRBD1. The CDR3 is made up of 17 amino acids. V gave up 4 bases and J gave up 0 bases; unmatched junction bases: 5. Per the germline V gene, CDR1 is MNHNS and CDR2 is SASEGT. CDR3 DNA sequence: TGTGCCAGCAGTGGACGGGACAGGGGCCCAACTAATGAAAAACTGTTTTTT. Its translation is CASSGRDRGPTNEKLFF.

A word on this clone: Possible read error: a much larger clone is one base away. The sample has other DNA sequences that encode this CDR3 too. This chain connects TRBV11-1 to TRBJ2-2; 7 positions match TRBD1. The CDR3 runs 14 residues. CDR1 and CDR2 from the germline V gene are SGHAT and FQDESV (reference sequence). Trimming at V came to 6 bases and at J to 2 bases, leaving 3 bases not matched to a gene. CDR3 amino acids: CASRWDRNTGELFF. DNA for the CDR3: TGTGCCAGCAGATGGGACAGAAACACCGGGGAGCTGTTTTTT.

The chain joins TRBV7-9 to TRBJ1-1; possibly TRBD1 for D (6 bases). Trimming left V 1 base short and J 5 bases short, with 14 bases between. Germline loops: CDR1 SEHNR, CDR2 FQNEAQ (reference sequence). This CDR3 has 15 amino acids. The CDR3 nucleotides are TGTGCCAGCAGCTTAGTCGTCAGGGGCGGAACTGAAGCTTTCTTT. Residues: CASSLVVRGGTEAFF.

This clone came up once. This sequence joins TRBV5-1 and TRBJ2-3; the match to TRBD2 covers 16 bases. The V and J ends lost 4 bases and 1 base, in that order; junction bases with no gene match: 6. Germline-derived CDR1 and CDR2 are SGHRS and YFSETQ. The CDR3 spans 18 residues. As DNA, the CDR3 is TGCGCCAGCAGCACGGGACTAGCGGGGGGGCCTCGCACAGATACGCAGTATTTT. Translated, it gives CASSTGLAGGPRTDTQYF.

The gene calls are TRBV29-1 and TRBJ1-1; maybe TRBD1 (5 bases). The length of the CDR3 is 13 residues. Deletions cut 6 bases from V and 3 bases from J, with 14 bases between. The germline gives CDR1 SQVTM, CDR2 ANQGSEA. This chain's CDR3 is CSVAQKGDTEAFF. In DNA, the CDR3 is TGCAGCGTCGCCCAGAAAGGGGACACTGAAGCTTTCTTT. The whole variable domain, remainder taken from reference TRBV29-1 and TRBJ1-1, is SAVISQKPSRDICQRGTSLTIQCQVDSQVTMMFWYRQQPGQSLTLIATANQGSEATYESGFVIDKFPISRPNLTFSTLTVSNMSPEDSSIYLCSVAQKGDTEAFFGQGTRLTVV.

The chain is built from TRBV28 and TRBJ2-6; the match to TRBD1 covers 7 bases. The CDR3 is 16 residues long. With V trimmed by 5 bases and J by 2 bases, 6 bases remained unmatched. Germline CDR1 and CDR2: MDHEN and SYDVKM. Here the CDR3 DNA reads TGTGCCAGCAGTCCTTTCGGACAGGCTGGGGCCAACGTCCTGACTTTC. Protein product: CASSPFGQAGANVLTF. Full variable domain (outside the CDR3, taken from reference TRBV28 and TRBJ2-6): DVKVTQSSRYLVKRTGEKVFLECVQDMDHENMFWYRQDPGLGLRLIYFSYDVKMKEKGDIPEGYSVSREKKERFSLILESASTNQTSMYLCASSPFGQAGANVLTFGAGSRLTVL.

This chain joins TRBV6-5 and TRBJ2-5, with D maybe TRBD1 (6 bases). The V end lost 10 bases, the J end lost 1 base, and 16 bases lay between the germline ends. Germline CDR1 and CDR2: MNHEY and SVGAGI. CDR3 size: 14 residues. The CDR3 here is CATRQAASQETQYF. CDR3 nucleotides: TGTGCCACCAGACAGGCAGCTTCCCAAGAGACCCAGTACTTC.

The chain joins TRBV5-1 to TRBJ2-1, with TRBD2 identical over 10 bases. This CDR3 has 16 amino acids. Per the germline V gene, CDR1 is SGHRS and CDR2 is YFSETQ. The trim removed 4 bases at V and 2 bases at J, leaving 6 bases unmatched. CDR3 sequence: CASSPASGSTYNEQFF. Here the CDR3 DNA reads TGCGCCAGCAGCCCAGCTAGCGGGAGTACCTACAATGAGCAGTTCTTC.

This clone was found a few times. The chain combines TRBV13 with TRBJ2-7; 7 positions agree with TRBD1. V lost 5 bases, J lost 0 bases, and 10 bases stayed unmatched. The CDR3 contains 16 residues. Germline V gene data show CDR1 as PRHDT and CDR2 as FYEKMQ (reference sequence). CDR3 residues: CASSVRQGPSSYEQYF. CDR3 DNA sequence: TGTGCCAGCAGCGTCAGACAGGGCCCCTCCTCCTACGAGCAGTACTTC.

The J gene is TRBJ2-7, the V gene TRBV13; weak D call: TRBD1 (6 bases). Per germline, CDR1 PRHDT and CDR2 FYEKMQ (reference sequence). The V end was cut by 5 bases, the J end by 7 bases, with 15 bases between. The length of the CDR3 is 13 residues. CDR3: CASSGGTSGEQYF. CDR3 coding DNA: TGTGCCAGCAGCGGTGGGACATCGGGGGAGCAGTACTTC.

In this sample, this clone turned up once. The CDR3 bases are TGTGCCAGCAGCGTGACCGAGGTAGGGGCTGAAGCTTTCTTT. Translated, it gives CASSVTEVGAEAFF. V usage is TRBV6-5 and J usage is TRBJ1-1; D might be TRBD1 (5 bases). V was clipped by 6 bases and J by 6 bases, with 17 bases between them. The CDR3 is 14 amino acids. The germline gives CDR1 MNHEY, CDR2 SVGAGI.

This clone has just a few counts. The rearrangement uses TRBV3-1 (or the pseudogene TRBV3-2) and TRBJ1-2; 8 nucleotides align to TRBD1. J was trimmed by 4 bases and V by 4 bases; bases with no gene match: 8. Germline V gene lookup returns CDR1 LGHDT and CDR2 YNNKEL (reference sequence). The CDR3 has 15 amino acids. This chain's CDR3 is CASSPSRDRGYGYTF. In nucleotides, the CDR3 is TGTGCCAGCAGCCCGTCCCGAGACAGGGGCTATGGCTACACCTTC.

The chain couples TRBV2 to TRBJ2-3; D not certain. The CDR3 extends over 14 amino acids. Trimming left V 5 bases short and J 6 bases short, with 15 bases between. Germline V gives CDR1 SNHLY, CDR2 FYNNEI. The CDR3 reads CASSSRKPMDTQYF. CDR3 coding DNA: TGTGCCAGCAGTTCGAGGAAACCCATGGATACGCAGTATTTT.

The rearrangement uses TRBV30 and TRBJ1-2, with D possibly being TRBD1 (5 bases). Germline CDR1 GTSNPN, CDR2 SVGIG (reference sequence). With 3 bases removed from V and 2 bases from J, the gap between germline ends came to 13 bases. The CDR3 runs to 14 residues. The CDR3 nucleotides are TGTGCCTGGAGCCCCCGGGGGAAGAACTATGGCTACACCTTC. This codes for CAWSPRGKNYGYTF. The entire variable domain, with the rest obtained from reference TRBV30 and TRBJ1-2, is as follows: SQTIHQWPATLVQPVGSPLSLECTVEGTSNPNLYWYRQAAGRGLQLLFYSVGIGQISSEVPQNLSASRPQDRQFILSSKKLLLSDSGFYLCAWSPRGKNYGYTFGSGTRLTVV.

This clone came up once. The chain links TRBV29-1 to TRBJ1-2; D uncertain. Trimming took 5 bases from V and 6 from J, leaving 16 bases between them. In germline, CDR1 is SQVTM, CDR2 ANQGSEA. The CDR3 runs to 13 residues. CDR3 nucleotide sequence: TGCAGCGTTTCTTCACTACTACTCGATGGCTACACCTTC. Encoded protein: CSVSSLLLDGYTF.

The rearrangement links TRBV5-1 to TRBJ2-2, with D perhaps TRBD2 (6 bases). The germline CDR1 and CDR2 sequences are SGHRS and YFSETQ. V gave up 5 bases and J gave up 2 bases, with 13 bases separating them. This CDR3 has 15 residues. The CDR3 bases are TGCGCCAGCAGACGTGTGCGGGGAAACACCGGGGAGCTGTTTTTT. Protein sequence: CASRRVRGNTGELFF.

V gene TRBV5-1 combines with J gene TRBJ2-3; weak D call: TRBD1 (5 bases). The length of the CDR3 is 14 residues. Germline V gene sequence: CDR1 SGHRS, CDR2 YFSETQ. V was cut by 4 bases and J by 3 bases, with 12 bases left in between. CDR3 DNA: TGCGCCAGCAGCCTGACAGCCCAGACAGATACGCAGTATTTT. Amino acids: CASSLTAQTDTQYF.

This chain's CDR3 is CASSPSSDSQNSPLHF. Written as DNA, the CDR3 is TGTGCCAGCTCACCAAGTTCCGACAGTCAGAATTCACCCCTCCACTTT. The V gene is TRBV18, the J gene TRBJ1-6, with D perhaps matching TRBD1 (5 bases). This CDR3 is 16 amino acids long. V lost 2 bases, J lost 7 bases, and 15 bases lay in between. From germline, CDR1 is KGHSH and CDR2 LQKENI.

This sequence joins TRBV7-2 and TRBJ2-3, with 10 bases that match TRBD1. CDR3 length: 17 amino acids. The trim removed 4 bases at V and 5 bases at J, leaving 12 bases unmatched. Germline values: CDR1 SGHTA, CDR2 FQGNSA. CDR3 nucleotide sequence: TGTGCCAGCAGCTCGCCCCGACAGGGGGCGAGGGGAGATACGCAGTATTTT. As protein: CASSSPRQGARGDTQYF.

This clone was seen more than once but under ten times. The chain couples TRBV6-6 to TRBJ1-3; the D is unclear. CDR3 length: 16 residues. Trimming left V 0 bases short and J 2 bases short, with 11 bases between. Per germline, CDR1 MNHNY and CDR2 SVGAGI (reference sequence). CDR3 DNA sequence: TGTGCCAGCAGTTACTCGGGGAGAGCGGCTGGAAACACCATATATTTT. This encodes CASSYSGRAAGNTIYF.

The J gene is TRBJ1-2, the V gene TRBV27; D is undetermined. Germline CDR1 and CDR2: MNHEY and SMNVEV (reference sequence). V dropped 6 bases and J dropped 7 bases, with 12 bases sitting between them. This CDR3 comprises 12 residues. In DNA form, the CDR3 reads TGTGCCAGCAGCAGACAAGGATCTGGCTACACCTTC. Translated: CASSRQGSGYTF.